These 24 T cell receptor beta chains were sequenced from one sample in a study of identical twins (TCRdb year 2016). The protocol used for the library was 5' RACE. The instrument was an Illumina HiSeq 2000. TCRdb reworked the public reads: Q25 trimming with fastp, MiXCR clone assembly, productive beta chains retained. Identical CDR3 proteins give one entry, which carries the most common genes and DNA. The sample records 450,000 to 650,000 distinct CDR3 sequences, approximately 10% of which are singletons. Jointly, the top ten make up more than 2.5% of the sample. These data are also associated with another study on yellow fever vaccine responses in identical twins.

Sequenced sample: PBMCs. The receptors shown here come from a woman between 18 and 30 years old in good health.

The chain joins TRBV10-3 to TRBJ2-7, with D perhaps TRBD1 (6 bases). Germline lookup yields CDR1 ENHRY and CDR2 SYGVKD. Trimming took off 3 bases at V and 4 bases at J, with 16 bases between the two ends. The length of the CDR3 is 15 residues. CDR3 sequence (DNA): TGTGCCATCAGTGATATTGGACAGAGAATATACGAGCAGTACTTC. It is translated as CAISDIGQRIYEQYF.

This clonotype was counted between two and nine times. V and J are TRBV20-1 and TRBJ1-1; D perhaps matches TRBD1 (6 bases). With 3 bases removed from V and 5 bases from J, the gap between germline ends came to 13 bases. The germline V gene has CDR1 DFQATT and CDR2 SNEGSKA (reference sequence). The CDR3 runs to 13 residues. The CDR3 DNA reads TGCAGTGCTAGTGATGGTCAGGGGACTGAAGCTTTCTTT. This encodes CSASDGQGTEAFF.

This clonotype was found many times. DNA of the CDR3: TGTGCCAGCAGTCGGACTAGCGGGGGCAATGAGCAGTTCTTC. It codes for CASSRTSGGNEQFF. The J gene is TRBJ2-1, the V gene TRBV12-3 or TRBV12-4; 13 bases are a match to TRBD2. The ends lost 5 bases at V and 6 bases at J; junction bases unmatched: 1. The CDR3 extends over 14 amino acids.

This clonotype has more than one count but fewer than ten. The V call is TRBV11-2, the J call TRBJ2-1; the match to TRBD2 covers 9 bases. J gave up 6 bases and V 0 bases, and 6 bases lay outside the gene matches. This CDR3 is 16 amino acids long. Germline assignment: CDR1 SGHAT and CDR2 FQNNGV. CDR3 sequence (DNA): TGTGCCAGCAGCTTAGAGTTGCGGGAGGGCCGCAATGAGCAGTTCTTC. Translated, it gives CASSLELREGRNEQFF.

This clonotype appeared a few times. V and J are TRBV12-5 and TRBJ2-1; 7 positions agree with TRBD2. From germline, CDR1 is LGHNT and CDR2 FRNRAP. V gave up 2 bases and J gave up 4 bases; unmatched junction bases: 11. The CDR3 spans 17 residues. This CDR3 is CASGLSWAGENYNEQFF. The CDR3 DNA follows: TGTGCTAGTGGTTTGTCCTGGGCGGGGGAGAATTACAATGAGCAGTTCTTC.

This rearrangement joins TRBV7-9 to TRBJ1-4, with 7 nucleotides matching TRBD1. V lost 4 bases to trimming and J lost 7 bases; unmatched junction nucleotides: 6. From germline, CDR1 is SEHNR and CDR2 FQNEAQ (reference sequence). There are 14 residues in the CDR3. CDR3 sequence reads: CASSSPGQPEKLFF. The CDR3 DNA sequence: TGTGCCAGCAGCTCTCCGGGACAGCCTGAAAAACTGTTTTTT.

In this sample, this clonotype turned up many times. The genes are TRBV15 and TRBJ2-3, with TRBD1 as a possible D gene (6 bases). From germline, CDR1 is LNHNV and CDR2 YYDKDF (reference sequence). The CDR3 loop spans 15 amino acids. V was pared by 4 bases and J by 3 bases, with 14 bases between. Here the CDR3 DNA reads TGTGCCACCAGCACCCGGGGACAACCAACAGATACGCAGTATTTT. Amino acid sequence: CATSTRGQPTDTQYF.

This clonotype was picked up many times. The chain couples TRBV6-1 to TRBJ2-5; no reliable D call. V lost 6 bases and J 5 bases, leaving 19 bases between the germline ends. This CDR3 has 15 residues. In germline, CDR1 is MNHNS, CDR2 SASEGT. The CDR3 coding sequence is TGTGCCAGCAGCCCGCCGACGACCGTATGGGAGACCCAGTACTTC. Amino acids: CASSPPTTVWETQYF.

The genes are TRBV29-1 and TRBJ2-5; the D gene is possibly TRBD1 (6 bases). The germline CDR1 and CDR2 sequences are SQVTM and ANQGSEA. This CDR3 contains 12 residues. The ends were cut back, 7 bases at V and 3 bases at J, with 12 bases in the middle. The CDR3 loop reads CSGRDIKETQYF. The CDR3 DNA sequence: TGCAGCGGACGGGACATTAAAGAGACCCAGTACTTC.

In this sample, this clonotype turned up many times. The V gene is TRBV10-3, the J gene TRBJ2-5; a possible D gene is TRBD2 (6 bases). CDR3 length equals 15 residues. V was pared by 1 base and J by 4 bases, with 13 bases between. CDR1 is ENHRY and CDR2 is SYGVKD in the germline V gene. CDR3 in amino acids: CAISELSDGRETQYF. As DNA, the CDR3 is TGTGCCATCAGTGAGTTGTCGGACGGGAGAGAGACCCAGTACTTC.

This chain links TRBV15 with TRBJ2-7; 8 nucleotides match TRBD1. Germline V gene data show CDR1 as LNHNV and CDR2 as YYDKDF (reference sequence). The CDR3 has 13 amino acids. Trimming removed 5 bases from V and 3 bases from J; junction bases left unmatched: 3. The CDR3 sequence: CATSRRGLYEQYF. The CDR3 DNA follows: TGTGCCACCAGCCGCAGGGGGCTCTACGAGCAGTACTTC.

This clonotype was recorded many times. The chain employs TRBV5-1 and TRBJ2-7, with D perhaps matching TRBD1 or TRBD2 (5 bases each). CDR1 is SGHRS, CDR2 YFSETQ, per germline. Trimming took off 5 bases at V and 2 bases at J, with 14 bases between the two ends. The CDR3 spans 14 residues. For the CDR3, the DNA is TGCGCCAGCAGGGGGGATGACAGTGCCTACGAGCAGTACTTC. It is translated as CASRGDDSAYEQYF.

This clonotype was counted a few times. J is TRBJ2-7 and V is TRBV5-5; weak D call: TRBD2 (6 bases). V was clipped by 5 bases and J by 0 bases, with 9 bases between them. The CDR3 is 13 amino acids. Germline loops: CDR1 SGHKS, CDR2 YYEKEE (reference sequence). CDR3 sequence reads: CASSGTSSYEQYF. The DNA for the CDR3 is TGTGCCAGCAGTGGGACTTCCTCCTACGAGCAGTACTTC.

This clonotype was observed at least ten times. This CDR3 reads CASSPDGLLIYEQYF. The CDR3 DNA is TGTGCCAGCAGCCCGGATGGGCTCCTAATCTACGAGCAGTACTTC. The genes are TRBV7-2 and TRBJ2-7; D is unresolved. Germline values: CDR1 SGHTA, CDR2 FQGNSA. Between the trimmed V and J ends, which lost 5 bases and 3 bases, there was a span of 17 bases. CDR3 length: 15 residues.

This clonotype was counted at least ten times. The chain recombines TRBV7-2 with TRBJ2-7; a weak D match, TRBD2 (5 bases). The V and J ends lost 1 base and 3 bases respectively, with 16 bases between them. Germline loops: CDR1 SGHTA, CDR2 FQGNSA. The CDR3 is 16 amino acids. The CDR3 DNA reads TGTGCCAGCAGCTTAGGAGTTCATGGAGGCTTCTACGAGCAGTACTTC. Amino acid sequence: CASSLGVHGGFYEQYF.

This clonotype came up a few times. The J gene is TRBJ2-5, the V gene TRBV12-3 or TRBV12-4; 12 bases align to TRBD1. The ends lost 8 bases at V and 2 bases at J; junction bases unmatched: 15. CDR3 length equals 18 residues. The CDR3 reads CASLKTGTGGAGQETQYF. DNA of the CDR3: TGTGCCAGCTTAAAAACCGGGACAGGGGGCGCGGGTCAAGAGACCCAGTACTTC.

In its sample, this clonotype was seen a few times. The genes are TRBV20-1 and TRBJ2-3, with D possibly being TRBD2 (5 bases). Between the trimmed V and J ends, which lost 5 bases and 0 bases, there was a span of 6 bases. Per germline, CDR1 DFQATT and CDR2 SNEGSKA (reference sequence). This CDR3 has 12 amino acids. The CDR3 DNA is TGCAGTGCTTGGACTAGCACAGATACGCAGTATTTT. Translation: CSAWTSTDTQYF.

This chain links TRBV9 with TRBJ2-4, with 7 bases fitting TRBD1. Trimming at V came to 0 bases and at J to 4 bases, leaving 7 bases not matched to a gene. CDR3 size: 16 residues. CDR1 and CDR2 (germline): SGDLS, YYNGEE. CDR3 amino acids: CASSVGADRDKNIQYF. Written as DNA, the CDR3 is TGTGCCAGCAGCGTAGGGGCCGACAGGGATAAAAACATTCAGTACTTC.

The chain employs TRBV28 and TRBJ1-2, with 8 bases that match TRBD1. Germline CDR1 is MDHEN and CDR2 is SYDVKM. V lost 6 bases and J lost 3; bases outside the gene matches: 3. The length of the CDR3 is 13 residues. CDR3 nucleotide sequence: TGTGCCAGCAGCATACAGGGGGACTATGGCTACACCTTC. This encodes CASSIQGDYGYTF.

This clonotype was detected many times. The chain has TRBV10-3 and TRBJ2-5; weak D call: TRBD2 (6 bases). Germline lookup yields CDR1 ENHRY and CDR2 SYGVKD. With 6 bases removed from V and 4 bases from J, the gap between germline ends came to 12 bases. This CDR3 contains 13 residues. CDR3 in amino acids: CAISGLTRETQYF. The CDR3 DNA reads TGTGCCATCAGCGGACTAACCAGAGAGACCCAGTACTTC.

The chain employs TRBV10-3 and TRBJ2-3, with TRBD2 identical over 7 bases. Per germline, CDR1 ENHRY and CDR2 SYGVKD. CDR3 length: 14 residues. The junction had 11 bases not matched to a gene; V was cut back by 8 bases and J by 6 bases. The CDR3: CAIYGGYISDTQYF. The CDR3 DNA follows: TGTGCCATCTACGGGGGGTATATTTCGGATACGCAGTATTTT.

This clonotype occurred many times. The CDR3 protein is CASGNGGRGTEAFF. CDR3 nucleotide sequence: TGTGCCAGCGGCAATGGGGGGCGCGGCACTGAAGCTTTCTTT. This chain uses TRBV7-9 with TRBJ1-1, with D tentatively TRBD1 (6 bases). Germline CDR1 and CDR2: SEHNR and FQNEAQ (reference sequence). The germline V and J ends were trimmed by 8 bases and 4 bases, with 17 bases remaining between them. The CDR3 contains 14 residues.

This clonotype was found a few times. This chain uses TRBV4-3 with TRBJ2-3; 12 bases align to TRBD1. Trimming cost V 0 bases and J 4 bases; bases outside gene matches: 5. Germline assignment: CDR1 LGHNA and CDR2 YSLEER. CDR3 size: 17 residues. For the CDR3, the DNA is TGCGCCAGCAGCCAAGAGGGACAGGGGGCGCGGGCAGATACGCAGTATTTT. It specifies CASSQEGQGARADTQYF.

V is TRBV4-2 and J is TRBJ2-5, with D possibly TRBD2 on 5 matching bases. This CDR3 region has 16 residues. Trimming removed 0 bases from V and 7 bases from J, with 18 bases in between. Germline-derived CDR1 and CDR2 are LGHNA and YNFKEQ. CDR3 coding DNA: TGTGCCAGCAGCCAAGATCGGGCCGGGGTGTGGGGGACCCAGTACTTC. Its translation is CASSQDRAGVWGTQYF.